The source of this TCR beta chain is a study of shared clonotypes between healthy human individuals. Sequencing used immunoSEQ multiplex PCR; TCRdb keeps in-frame clones, though not all of them. The table includes 2 million to 3 million clones, 93% detected once. V dropped 4 bases and J dropped 2; count of bases not matched to a gene: 7. The CDR3 is 16 residues long. The sequence derives from a man between 18 and 35 years old in good health. Some clones in this sample may be carry-over from other donors' samples. Sequencing was done on a sample of naive CD4+ T cells from PBMCs. The subset denotes: CD45RA+ positively selected. The chain has TRBV23-1 and TRBJ1-3; 8 bases agree with TRBD1. TRBV23-1 qualifies as an ORF whose function is uncertain. In DNA, the CDR3 is TGCGCCAGCAGTCTTCCGACAGGGGAGACTGGAAACACCATATATTTT. Protein product: CASSLPTGETGNTIYF.